The following is a TCR beta chain sequence with its context. Its antigen is unknown. No quality values exist for individual bases; no much larger clone is one base distant. RNA was extracted using the RNeasy kit, and roughly 0.5 to 1 microgram was reverse transcribed with random hexamers. The immunoSEQ multiplex PCR assay, covering 54 Vbeta and 13 Jbeta segments, was used to amplify TCR beta CDR3 regions. To correct PCR amplification bias, a synthetic template baseline was used for both primer optimization and computational correction. The published analysis was carried out like this. Reads were annotated to V, D and J genes according to IMGT and were analyzed with immunoSEQ Analyzer, with only productive sequences retained. To calculate clonality, Shannon entropy was normalized by log2 of the number of productive unique sequences and then subtracted from one. For each patient and control, public and private clones were evaluated among the 100 most prevalent clones. Clones were defined as Susac-specific when absent from the healthy and MS cohorts, from fewer than 1,300 published viral clones and from other ImmuneACCESS disease sequences. TCRdb applied fastp at Q25 and MiXCR to the public reads, then kept only in-frame beta chains. Each entry is one CDR3 protein sequence, shown with its most common DNA and genes. It is TCRdb's table, rather than the study itself, that gives the V and J calls and clone size. The sample table contains around 130,000 distinct CDR3 sequences; only one count was recorded for 90% to 95% of them. The ten biggest clones cover around 0.22% of the sample.

This sample is part of a study of CD8 T cells in Susac syndrome (dated by TCRdb to about 2019). With regard to the full study: Whether CD8+ T cell activation and differentiation in Susac syndrome was antigen driven was tested using repertoire sequencing. Clonality of the CD8+ T cell repertoire was compared between eleven to twelve healthy donors, approximately 14 Susac syndrome patients and 15 or so multiple sclerosis patients. The full study reports these points: The number of individuals in the TCR sequencing and HLA analysis was acknowledged as relatively small.

Sequences SGHAT (CDR1) and FQNNGV (CDR2) are obtained from the germline V gene. Relative to germline, V is 6 bases shorter and J is 2 bases shorter, with 7 bases between their ends. The CDR3 starts with the cysteine, ends with the phenylalanine, and has 12 residues. Only the CDR3 DNA stays, 36 bases, in frame from base 1. Peripheral blood CD8+ and CD4+ T cells from healthy donors, Susac syndrome patients and multiple sclerosis patients were profiled by high-throughput TCR beta sequencing. Treatment-naive patients with stable or active relapsing-remitting disease fulfilling revised McDonald criteria were used as multiple sclerosis controls. Bulk CD8+ and CD4+ T cells were purified by magnetic negative isolation, while CD8+ TEMRA cells were enriched using FACS. Blood was drawn into EDTA tubes, processed within 24 hours, and PBMCs were isolated by density gradient centrifugation. PBMCs intended for TCR sequencing were cryopreserved in liquid nitrogen and were subsequently thawed in a 37 degrees C water bath. The sorted or isolated CD4+, CD8+ and CD8+ TEMRA cells reached a purity of at least 90%.

The chain is encoded by TRBV11-2 joined to TRBJ1-1; the D gene identity is not certain. The TCR originated in a human donor with multiple sclerosis. The sequenced material came from CD8+ T cells from PBMCs. The CDR3 amino acid sequence is: CASRDFNTEAFF. The nucleotides are TGTGCCAGCAGGGACTTTAACACTGAAGCTTTCTTT.